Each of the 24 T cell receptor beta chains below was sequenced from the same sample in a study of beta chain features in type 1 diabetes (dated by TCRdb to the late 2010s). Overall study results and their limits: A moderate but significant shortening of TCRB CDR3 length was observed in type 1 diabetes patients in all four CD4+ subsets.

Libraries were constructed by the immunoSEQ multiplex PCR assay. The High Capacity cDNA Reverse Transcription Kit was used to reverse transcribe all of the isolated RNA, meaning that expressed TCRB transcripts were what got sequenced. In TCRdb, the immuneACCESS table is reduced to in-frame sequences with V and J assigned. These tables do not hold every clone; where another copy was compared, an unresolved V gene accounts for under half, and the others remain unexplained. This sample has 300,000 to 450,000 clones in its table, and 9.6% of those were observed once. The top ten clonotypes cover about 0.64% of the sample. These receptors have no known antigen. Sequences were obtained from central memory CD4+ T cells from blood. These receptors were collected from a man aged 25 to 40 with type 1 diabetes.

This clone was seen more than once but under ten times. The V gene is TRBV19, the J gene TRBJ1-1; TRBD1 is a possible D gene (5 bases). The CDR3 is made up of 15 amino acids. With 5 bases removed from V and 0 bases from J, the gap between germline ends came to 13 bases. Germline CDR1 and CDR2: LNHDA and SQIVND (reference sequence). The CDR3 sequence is CASSPSGTVNTEAFF. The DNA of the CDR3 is TGTGCCAGTAGTCCCTCCGGGACGGTGAACACTGAAGCTTTCTTT.

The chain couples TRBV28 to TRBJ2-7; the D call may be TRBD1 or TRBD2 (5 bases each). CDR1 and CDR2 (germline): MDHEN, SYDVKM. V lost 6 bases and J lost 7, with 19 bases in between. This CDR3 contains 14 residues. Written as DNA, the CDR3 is TGTGCCAGCAGGCGCCCAGGGACGCCAAAGGAGCAGTACTTC. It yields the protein CASRRPGTPKEQYF.

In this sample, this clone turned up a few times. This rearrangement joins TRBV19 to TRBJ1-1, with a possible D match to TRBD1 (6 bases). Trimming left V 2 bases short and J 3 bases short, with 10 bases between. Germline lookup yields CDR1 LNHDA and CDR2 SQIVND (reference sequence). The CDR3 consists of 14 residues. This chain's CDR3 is CASSIRTVYTEAFF. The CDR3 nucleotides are TGTGCCAGTAGTATACGGACAGTCTACACTGAAGCTTTCTTT.

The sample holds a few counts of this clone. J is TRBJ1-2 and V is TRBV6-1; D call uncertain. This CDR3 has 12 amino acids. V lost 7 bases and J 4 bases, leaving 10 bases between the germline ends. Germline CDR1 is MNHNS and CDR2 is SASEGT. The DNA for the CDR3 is TGTGCCAGCACCCCCTCAGGCTATGGCTACACCTTC. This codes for CASTPSGYGYTF.

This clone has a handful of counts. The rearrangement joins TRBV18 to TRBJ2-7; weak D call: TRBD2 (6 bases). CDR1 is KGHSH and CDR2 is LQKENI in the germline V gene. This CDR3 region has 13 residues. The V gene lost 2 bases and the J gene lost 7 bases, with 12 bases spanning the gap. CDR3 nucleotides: TGTGCCAGCTCACCATCGTCCGGGACTGAGCAGTACTTC. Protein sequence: CASSPSSGTEQYF.

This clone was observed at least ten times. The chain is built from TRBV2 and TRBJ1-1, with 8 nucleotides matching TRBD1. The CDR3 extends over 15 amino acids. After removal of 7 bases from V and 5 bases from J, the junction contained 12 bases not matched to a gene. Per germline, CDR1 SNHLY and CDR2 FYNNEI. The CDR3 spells CASTTLRGPGTEAFF. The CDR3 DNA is TGTGCCAGCACCACCCTCAGGGGGCCGGGGACTGAAGCTTTCTTT.

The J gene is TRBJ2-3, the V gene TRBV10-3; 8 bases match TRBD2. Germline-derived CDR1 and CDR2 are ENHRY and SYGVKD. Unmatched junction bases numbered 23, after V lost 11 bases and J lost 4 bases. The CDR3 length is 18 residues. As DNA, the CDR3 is TGTGCCTCCTCCGACCACTTGGGAGCGGGAGAAACGTCAGATACGCAGTATTTT. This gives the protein CASSDHLGAGETSDTQYF.

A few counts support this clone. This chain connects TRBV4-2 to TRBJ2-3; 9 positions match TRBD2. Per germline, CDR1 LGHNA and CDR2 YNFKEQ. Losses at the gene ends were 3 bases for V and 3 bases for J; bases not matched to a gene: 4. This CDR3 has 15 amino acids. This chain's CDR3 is CASSQTSGKTDTQYF. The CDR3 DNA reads TGTGCCAGCAGCCAGACTAGCGGAAAAACAGATACGCAGTATTTT.

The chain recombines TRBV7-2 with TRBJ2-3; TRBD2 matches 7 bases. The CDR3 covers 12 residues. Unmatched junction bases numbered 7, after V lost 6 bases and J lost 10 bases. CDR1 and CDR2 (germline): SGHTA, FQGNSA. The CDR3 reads CASRPAGIAQYF. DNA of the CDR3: TGTGCCAGCAGACCAGCGGGAATCGCGCAGTATTTT.

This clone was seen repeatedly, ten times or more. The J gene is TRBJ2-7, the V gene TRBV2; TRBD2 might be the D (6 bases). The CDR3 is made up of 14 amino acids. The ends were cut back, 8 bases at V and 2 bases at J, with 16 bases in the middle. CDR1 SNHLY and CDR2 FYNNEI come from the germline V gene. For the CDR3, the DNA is TGTGCCAGCTCTTCGGGGGAGAATACCTACGAGCAGTACTTC. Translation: CASSSGENTYEQYF.

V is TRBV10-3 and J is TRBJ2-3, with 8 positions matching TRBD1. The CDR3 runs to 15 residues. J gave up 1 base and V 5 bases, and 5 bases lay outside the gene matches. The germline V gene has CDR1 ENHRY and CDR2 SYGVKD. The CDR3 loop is CAISYGQGRTDTQYF. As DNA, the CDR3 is TGTGCCATCAGTTATGGACAGGGTCGCACAGATACGCAGTATTTT.

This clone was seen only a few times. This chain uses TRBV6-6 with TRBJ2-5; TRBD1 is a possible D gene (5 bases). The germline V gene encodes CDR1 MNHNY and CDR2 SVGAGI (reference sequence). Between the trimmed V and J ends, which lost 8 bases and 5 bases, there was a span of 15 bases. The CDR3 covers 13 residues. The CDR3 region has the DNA TGTGCCAGCTTCGAGCAGGGAAGGGAGACCCAGTACTTC. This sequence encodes CASFEQGRETQYF.

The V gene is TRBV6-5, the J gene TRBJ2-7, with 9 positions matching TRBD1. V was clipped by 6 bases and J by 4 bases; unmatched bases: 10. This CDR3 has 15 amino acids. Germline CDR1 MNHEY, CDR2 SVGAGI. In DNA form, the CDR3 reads TGTGCCAGCAGAATAACCGGGACAGGGAGGTACGAGCAGTACTTC. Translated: CASRITGTGRYEQYF.

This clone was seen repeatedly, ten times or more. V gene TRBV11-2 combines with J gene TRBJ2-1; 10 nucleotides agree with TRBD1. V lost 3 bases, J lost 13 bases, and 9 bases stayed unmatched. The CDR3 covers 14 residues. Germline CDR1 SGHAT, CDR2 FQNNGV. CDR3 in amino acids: CASSFSEGQGDQFF. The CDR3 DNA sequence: TGTGCCAGCAGCTTCTCCGAAGGACAGGGGGACCAGTTCTTC.

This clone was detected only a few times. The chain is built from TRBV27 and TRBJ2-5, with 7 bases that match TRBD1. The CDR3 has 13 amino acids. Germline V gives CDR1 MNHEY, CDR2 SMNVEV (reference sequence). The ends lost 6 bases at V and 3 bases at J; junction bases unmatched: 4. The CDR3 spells CASRYDREETQYF. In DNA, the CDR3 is TGTGCCAGCAGATACGACAGGGAAGAGACCCAGTACTTC.

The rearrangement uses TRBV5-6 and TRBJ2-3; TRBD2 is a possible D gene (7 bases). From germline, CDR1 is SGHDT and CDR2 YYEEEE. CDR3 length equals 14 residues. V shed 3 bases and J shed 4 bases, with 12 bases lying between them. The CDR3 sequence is CASSWGGFSDTQYF. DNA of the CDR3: TGTGCCAGCAGCTGGGGGGGCTTCTCAGATACGCAGTATTTT.

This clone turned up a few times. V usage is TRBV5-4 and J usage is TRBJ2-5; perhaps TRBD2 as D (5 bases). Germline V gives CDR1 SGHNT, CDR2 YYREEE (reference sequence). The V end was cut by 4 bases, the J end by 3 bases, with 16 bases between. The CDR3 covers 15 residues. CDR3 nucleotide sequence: TGTGCCAGCAGCGAAGGGAGTGGCGGCGAAGAGACCCAGTACTTC. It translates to CASSEGSGGEETQYF.

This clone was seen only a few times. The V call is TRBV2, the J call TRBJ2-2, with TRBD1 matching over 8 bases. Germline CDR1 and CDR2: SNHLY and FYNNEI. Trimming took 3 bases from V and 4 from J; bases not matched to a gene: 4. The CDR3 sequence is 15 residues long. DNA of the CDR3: TGTGCCAGCAGTGAGCAGGGGGCTGGCACCGGGGAGCTGTTTTTT. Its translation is CASSEQGAGTGELFF.

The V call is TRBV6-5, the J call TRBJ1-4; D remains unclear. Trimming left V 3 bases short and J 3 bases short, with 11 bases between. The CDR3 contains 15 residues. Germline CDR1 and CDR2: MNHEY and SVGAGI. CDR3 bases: TGTGCCAGCAGTTATGGCTGGAGTGCTAATGAAAAACTGTTTTTT. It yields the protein CASSYGWSANEKLFF.

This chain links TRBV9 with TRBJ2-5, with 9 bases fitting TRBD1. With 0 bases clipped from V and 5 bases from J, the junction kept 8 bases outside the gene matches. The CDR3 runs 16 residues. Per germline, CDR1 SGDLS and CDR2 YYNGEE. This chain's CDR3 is CASSVGAGQGGETQYF. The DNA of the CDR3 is TGTGCCAGCAGCGTAGGAGCGGGACAGGGCGGCGAGACCCAGTACTTC.

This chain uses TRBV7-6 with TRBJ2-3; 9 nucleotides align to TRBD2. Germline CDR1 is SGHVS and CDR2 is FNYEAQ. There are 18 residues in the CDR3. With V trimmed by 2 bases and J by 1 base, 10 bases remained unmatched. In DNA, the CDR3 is TGTGCCAGCAGCTTAAAAGTCCGGCTAGCGGGGCGCACAGATACGCAGTATTTT. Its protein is CASSLKVRLAGRTDTQYF.

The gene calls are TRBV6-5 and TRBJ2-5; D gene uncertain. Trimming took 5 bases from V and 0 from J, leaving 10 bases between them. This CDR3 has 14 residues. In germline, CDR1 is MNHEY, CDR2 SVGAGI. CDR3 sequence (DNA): TGTGCCAGCAGTCCCTTGGGGAACCAAGAGACCCAGTACTTC. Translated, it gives CASSPLGNQETQYF.

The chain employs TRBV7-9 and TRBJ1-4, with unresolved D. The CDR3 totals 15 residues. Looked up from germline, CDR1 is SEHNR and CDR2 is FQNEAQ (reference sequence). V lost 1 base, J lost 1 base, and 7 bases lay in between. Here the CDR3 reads CASSLDSGTNEKLFF. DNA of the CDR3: TGTGCCAGCAGCTTAGACTCGGGAACTAATGAAAAACTGTTTTTT.

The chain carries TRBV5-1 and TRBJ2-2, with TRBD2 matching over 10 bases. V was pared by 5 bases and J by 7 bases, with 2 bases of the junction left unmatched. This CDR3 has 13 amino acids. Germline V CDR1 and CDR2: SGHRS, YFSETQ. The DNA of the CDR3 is TGCGCCAGCAGACTAGCGGGAAACGGGGAGCTGTTTTTT. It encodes CASRLAGNGELFF.